This T cell receptor (beta chain) was observed in a study of cytomegalovirus exposure and HLA in healthy donors. Background on the study: Earlier sequencing of approximately 200 million T cells yielded 95 million to 120 million unique TCR beta sequences.

Researchers ran the PCR with 60 Vbeta and 13 Jbeta primers. Sequencing was performed with immunoSEQ multiplex PCR; in TCRdb, only in-frame clones are kept and a portion is missing. The sample lists about 60,000 clones; under 85% were seen once. General study results and limits: Versus the roughly 700-donor mean, an Asian-associated ancestry cluster reportedly showed fewer N-insertions in a later analysis.

A note on this clone: Its specificity is unknown.

This CDR3 region has 15 residues. CDR1 SGHAT and CDR2 FQNNGV come from the germline V gene. V was pared by 1 base and J by 3 bases, with 2 bases of the junction left unmatched. Sequences were obtained from PBMCs. This TCR came from a man between 45 and 60 years old in good health and CMV-seronegative. J is TRBJ1-5 and V is TRBV11-2, with 8 positions matching TRBD1. The CDR3 DNA reads as TGTGCCAGCAGCTTAGGGGACAGGCTCAATCAGCCCCAGCATTTT. This encodes CASSLGDRLNQPQHF.